The sequence of this T cell receptor (beta chain) was determined in a study of CD8+CD57+ T cells in acquired aplastic anemia (dated by TCRdb to the late 2010s). About the full investigation: Extracted DNA from sorted CD4+ and CD8+ cells averaged around 3.2 ug, ranging from about 0.17 to 30 ug. An average of roughly 10 million reads for CD4+ cells and 11.0 million reads for CD8+ cells was obtained from healthy donor samples.

The full study reports these points: Roughly 30 CD8+ CDR3 sequences were shared between patients and controls but appeared highly expressed in patients and within their immunodominant clones. Between patients and healthy controls, no significant difference in CD8+ Simpson's diversity was found (P=0.060).

A remark on this clonotype: No antigen is known for it. Nothing much larger sits one base from this clone, and base qualities are not available.

In the study, sorted CD4+ and CD8+ blood T cells from patients with severe aplastic anemia and from healthy subjects underwent deep sequencing of TCR repertoires. Ficoll-Paque density gradient centrifugation was used to isolate peripheral blood mononuclear cells. Before DNA extraction, CD4+ and CD8+ T cells were sorted by FACS or by magnetic beads. Genomic DNA was used as template for profiling of TCR beta VDJ combinations and CDR3 sequences. An Illumina HiSeq 2000 was used for TCR repertoire sequencing. The paper's data handling went like this. Repertoire assessment relied on Simpson's diversity index, CDR3 size and DJ length profiles, and TRBV/TRBJ rearrangement plots. The most abundant DNA sequence in the deep sequencing data was taken as the immunodominant clone. CDR3 amino acid sequences were screened for sharing across subjects and were compared with published repertoires and the VDJdb database. TCRdb reanalyzed the raw reads on its own, using fastp at Q25 for trimming and MiXCR for clone calling, and kept in-frame beta chains. CDR3 protein duplicates are merged, each entry listing the most common genes and DNA. Clone size and V and J calls follow TCRdb, not the original study. This sample is represented by about 190,000 distinct CDR3 sequences; approximately 49% of them were singletons. The ten biggest clones cover roughly 15% of the sample.

The germline V gene encodes CDR1 SGDLS and CDR2 YYNGEE. The V and J ends are trimmed by 2 bases and 4 bases, leaving 9 bases between them. The CDR3 covers 13 residues, taking in both the cysteine and the phenylalanine. The CDR3 DNA has 39 bases and is translated from base 1. The receptor's source is a human donor in good health, serving as a control. The rearranged segments are TRBV9 and TRBJ1-1, with TRBD1 as a weak D call on 5 bases. Sequenced input: sorted CD4+, CD8+, or CD8+CD57+ T cells (not recorded which) from PBMCs. In nucleotide form, the sequence is TGTGCCAGCAGCGTCCCAGGGAGCACTGAAGCTTTCTTT. Its translation reads: CASSVPGSTEAFF.